These 16 T cell receptor beta chains were sequenced from one sample in a study of blood T cell repertoires in COVID-19. Profiling relied on immunoSEQ multiplex PCR, and the TCRdb table lists in-frame clones only, not all of them. The table records 130,000 to 150,000 clones, roughly three quarters of them present only once. Sequencing was performed on peripheral blood. These TCRs come from a man in his fifties or sixties with acute or convalescent COVID-19.

The J gene is TRBJ2-1, the V gene TRBV9; the match to TRBD2 covers 7 bases. Losses at the gene ends were 4 bases for V and 6 bases for J; bases not matched to a gene: 13. CDR3 length: 16 residues. Germline V CDR1 and CDR2: SGDLS, YYNGEE. This CDR3 is CASSFSGLVLGNEQFF. CDR3 nucleotides: TGTGCCAGCAGCTTTAGCGGGCTAGTTCTAGGCAATGAGCAGTTCTTC.

V is TRBV3-1 (or the pseudogene TRBV3-2) and J is TRBJ2-3; D is ambiguous. CDR1 LGHDT and CDR2 YNNKEL come from the germline V gene (reference sequence). This CDR3 is built from 11 residues. Trimming shortened V by 0 bases and J by 8 bases, and 3 bases separated the two germline ends. For the CDR3, the DNA is TGTGCCAGCAGCCAAGAGCGTACGCAGTATTTT. Its protein product is CASSQERTQYF.

The chain uses TRBV1 and TRBJ2-2; the table names TRBD2, a call not compared with the DNA. TRBV1 is a recognized pseudogene. This CDR3 has 17 residues. CDR3 sequence (DNA): TGCACCACTTTAGCGGGAGAAGAGGTGCGGAACACCGGGGAGCTGTTTTTT. Amino acid sequence: CTTLAGEEVRNTGELFF.

Only a few counts were recorded for this clone. This rearrangement joins TRBV30 to TRBJ2-7, with D possibly matching TRBD2 (5 bases). From germline, CDR1 is GTSNPN and CDR2 SVGIG (reference sequence). The V and J ends lost 7 bases and 4 bases respectively, with 11 bases between them. The CDR3 spans 11 residues. DNA for the CDR3: TGTGCCTCAGGACTTGCTTACGAGCAGTACTTC. This encodes CASGLAYEQYF.

This chain connects TRBV6-1 to TRBJ1-4; 10 bases match TRBD1. Trimming took 2 bases from V and 5 from J; bases not matched to a gene: 2. CDR3 length equals 15 residues. Per germline, CDR1 MNHNS and CDR2 SASEGT. This CDR3 is CASSEPGQGNEKLFF. For the CDR3, the DNA is TGTGCCAGCAGTGAACCGGGACAGGGGAATGAAAAACTGTTTTTT.

The chain recombines TRBV6-5 with TRBJ1-2; 10 bases fit TRBD1. The CDR3 totals 14 residues. The V gene's germline CDR1 is MNHEY and CDR2 SVGAGI. The trim removed 4 bases at V and 5 bases at J, leaving 4 bases unmatched. CDR3 protein: CASSSPGQGYGYTF. For the CDR3, the DNA is TGTGCCAGCAGTTCCCCGGGACAGGGGTATGGCTACACCTTC.

V usage is TRBV7-9 and J usage is TRBJ2-5; TRBD2 agrees at 8 bases. Germline CDR1 SEHNR, CDR2 FQNEAQ (reference sequence). J gave up 3 bases and V 2 bases, and 5 bases lay outside the gene matches. The CDR3 is 15 amino acids. The CDR3 coding sequence is TGTGCCAGCAGCTTAAACGGGAGGGCCGAAGAGACCCAGTACTTC. Protein sequence: CASSLNGRAEETQYF.

This clone was counted a single time. The CDR3 reads CASSYSRLAGRETQYF. The DNA of the CDR3 is TGTGCCAGCAGTTACTCCCGACTAGCGGGGAGAGAGACCCAGTACTTC. The chain joins TRBV6-5 to TRBJ2-5; 11 positions match TRBD2. Germline CDR1 MNHEY, CDR2 SVGAGI. The V gene end was trimmed by 0 bases and the J gene end by 4 bases; junction bases not matched to a gene: 4. The length of the CDR3 is 16 residues.

The chain couples TRBV3-1 (or the pseudogene TRBV3-2) to TRBJ2-5; D unresolved. The V end lost 6 bases, the J end lost 1 base, and 12 bases lay between the germline ends. Germline V gene lookup returns CDR1 LGHDT and CDR2 YNNKEL (reference sequence). CDR3 length: 14 amino acids. CDR3 in amino acids: CASRPTVGQETQYF. The CDR3, as DNA: TGTGCCAGCAGACCTACAGTAGGCCAAGAGACCCAGTACTTC.

The V gene is TRBV3-1 (or the pseudogene TRBV3-2), the J gene TRBJ1-4, with D uncertain. Germline V gene sequence: CDR1 LGHDT, CDR2 YNNKEL (reference sequence). The germline V and J ends were trimmed by 1 base and 8 bases, with 5 bases remaining between them. CDR3 length: 12 amino acids. The CDR3 is CASSQAREKLFF. The CDR3 nucleotides read TGTGCCAGCAGCCAAGCGAGAGAAAAACTGTTTTTT.

This clone turned up a few times. V and J are TRBV14 and TRBJ1-3; D might be TRBD1 (6 bases). V lost 4 bases to trimming and J lost 0 bases, with 7 bases between them. Germline CDR1 and CDR2: SGHDN and FVKESK. CDR3 length: 14 residues. This CDR3 reads CASSPGHSGNTIYF. The CDR3 bases are TGTGCCAGCAGCCCGGGACACTCTGGAAACACCATATATTTT.

The rearrangement uses TRBV9 and TRBJ2-2; a weak D match, TRBD1 (6 bases). Deletions cut 4 bases from V and 1 base from J, with 14 bases between. This CDR3 spans 16 amino acids. CDR1 and CDR2 (germline): SGDLS, YYNGEE. The CDR3: CASSRTGRRNTGELFF. DNA for the CDR3: TGTGCCAGCAGCAGAACAGGGAGAAGGAACACCGGGGAGCTGTTTTTT.

The chain couples TRBV29-1 to TRBJ2-5; tentatively, D is TRBD2 (6 bases). The CDR3 totals 14 residues. V shed 6 bases and J shed 0 bases, with 14 bases lying between them. Germline lookup yields CDR1 SQVTM and CDR2 ANQGSEA. This CDR3 is CSVGQGGHQETQYF. The CDR3 DNA reads TGCAGCGTGGGCCAGGGAGGCCACCAAGAGACCCAGTACTTC.

Only a few counts were recorded for this clone. The genes are TRBV19 and TRBJ2-7; 9 bases fit TRBD2. V trimming: 5 bases; J trimming: 7 bases; junction bases outside the gene matches: 6. The V gene's germline CDR1 is LNHDA and CDR2 SQIVND (reference sequence). This CDR3 comprises 13 residues. The CDR3 coding sequence is TGTGCCAGTAGTGCGGGAGGGATTCTGGAGCAGTACTTC. Translating gives CASSAGGILEQYF.

The J gene is TRBJ1-2, the V gene TRBV9; 7 bases line up with TRBD1. V shed 3 bases, J shed 5 bases, and the junction held 4 bases outside the gene matches. The CDR3 has 13 amino acids. Germline CDR1 and CDR2: SGDLS and YYNGEE. The CDR3 DNA follows: TGTGCCAGCAGCGGACAGGGAAAATATGGCTACACCTTC. It translates to CASSGQGKYGYTF.

The rearrangement uses TRBV7-7 and TRBJ2-2, with 7 bases fitting TRBD1. CDR1 and CDR2 from the germline V gene are SSHAT and FNYEAQ (reference sequence). The length of the CDR3 is 14 residues. Trimming at V came to 5 bases and at J to 7 bases, leaving 7 bases not matched to a gene. The CDR3 sequence is CASSPRGQGGELFF. The CDR3 region has the DNA TGTGCCAGCAGCCCTAGGGGGCAGGGCGGGGAGCTGTTTTTT. Variable domain in full (rest from reference TRBV7-7 and TRBJ2-2): GAGVSQSPRYKVTKRGQDVTLRCDPISSHATLYWYQQALGQGPEFLTYFNYEAQPDKSGLPSDRFSAERPEGSISTLTIQRTEQRDSAMYRCASSPRGQGGELFFGEGSRLTVL.